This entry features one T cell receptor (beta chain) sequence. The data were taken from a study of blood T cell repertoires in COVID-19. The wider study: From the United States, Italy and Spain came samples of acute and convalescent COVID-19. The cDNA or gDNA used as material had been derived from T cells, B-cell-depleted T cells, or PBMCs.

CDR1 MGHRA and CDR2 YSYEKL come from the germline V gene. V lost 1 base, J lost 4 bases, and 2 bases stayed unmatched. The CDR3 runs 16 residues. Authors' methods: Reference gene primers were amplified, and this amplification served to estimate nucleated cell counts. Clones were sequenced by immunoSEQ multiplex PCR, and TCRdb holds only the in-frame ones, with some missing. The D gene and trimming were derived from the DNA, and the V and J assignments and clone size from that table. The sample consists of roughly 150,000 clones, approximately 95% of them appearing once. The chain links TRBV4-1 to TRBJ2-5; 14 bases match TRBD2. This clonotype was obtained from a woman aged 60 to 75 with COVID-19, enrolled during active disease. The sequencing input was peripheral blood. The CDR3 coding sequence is TGCGCCAGCAGCCAAGGGACTAGCGGGGGGCTAGAGACCCAGTACTTC. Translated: CASSQGTSGGLETQYF.